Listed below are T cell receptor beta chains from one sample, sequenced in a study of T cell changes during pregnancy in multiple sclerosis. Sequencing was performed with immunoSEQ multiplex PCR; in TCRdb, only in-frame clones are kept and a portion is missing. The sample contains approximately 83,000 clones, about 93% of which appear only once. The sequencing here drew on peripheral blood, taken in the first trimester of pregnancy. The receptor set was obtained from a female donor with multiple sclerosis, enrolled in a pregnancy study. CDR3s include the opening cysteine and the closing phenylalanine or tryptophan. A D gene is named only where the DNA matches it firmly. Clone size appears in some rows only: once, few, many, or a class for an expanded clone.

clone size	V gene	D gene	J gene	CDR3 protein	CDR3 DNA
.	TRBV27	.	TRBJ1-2	CASKGRESHYGYTF	TGTGCCAGCAAGGGGAGGGAATCTCACTATGGCTACACCTTC
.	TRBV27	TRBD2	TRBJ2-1	CASMGTPGLAYNEQFF	TGTGCCAGCATGGGCACCCCGGGACTAGCCTACAATGAGCAGTTCTTC
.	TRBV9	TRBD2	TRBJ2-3	CASSVARGGTDTQYF	TGTGCCAGCAGCGTAGCTCGGGGGGGCACAGATACGCAGTATTTT
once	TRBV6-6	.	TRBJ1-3	CASISDSYSGNTIYF	TGTGCCAGCATTTCAGACAGCTACTCTGGAAACACCATATATTTT
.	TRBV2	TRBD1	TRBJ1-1	CASSEGGQGNGEAFF	TGTGCCAGCAGTGAAGGCGGACAGGGGAACGGTGAAGCTTTCTTT
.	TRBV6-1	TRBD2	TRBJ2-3	CASSEALLAGADTQYF	TGTGCCAGCAGTGAAGCGCTTCTAGCGGGGGCTGATACGCAGTATTTT
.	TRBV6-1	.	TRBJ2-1	CARGHGDEQFF	TGTGCCAGAGGACACGGCGATGAGCAGTTCTTC
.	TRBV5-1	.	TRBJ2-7	CASSSGFAGVGGPEQYF	TGCGCCAGCAGCTCAGGCTTCGCCGGGGTGGGTGGCCCGGAGCAGTACTTC
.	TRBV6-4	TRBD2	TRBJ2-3	CASSDSNLAGGGPDTQYF	TGTGCCAGCAGTGACTCGAACCTAGCGGGGGGTGGTCCAGATACGCAGTATTTT
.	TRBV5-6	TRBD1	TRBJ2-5	CASSLPFGGQGGQETQYF	TGTGCCAGCAGCTTGCCTTTCGGAGGACAGGGAGGACAAGAGACCCAGTACTTC
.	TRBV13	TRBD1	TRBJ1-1	CASSPRVGGSIEAFF	TGTGCCAGCAGCCCTAGAGTAGGGGGCTCCATTGAAGCTTTCTTT
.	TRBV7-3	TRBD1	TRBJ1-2	CASSSPGTGGGYTF	TGTGCCAGCAGCTCCCCCGGGACAGGGGGTGGCTACACCTTC
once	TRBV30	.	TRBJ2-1	CASYSSSYNEQFF	TGTGCCTCGTACTCGAGCTCCTACAATGAGCAGTTCTTC
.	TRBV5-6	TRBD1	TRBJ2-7	CASSLTGPPIREQYF	TGTGCCAGCAGCCTGACAGGGCCCCCTATACGGGAGCAGTACTTC
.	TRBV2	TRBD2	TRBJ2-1	CASPSRGDYNEQFF	TGTGCCAGCCCCTCCCGGGGGGATTACAATGAGCAGTTCTTC
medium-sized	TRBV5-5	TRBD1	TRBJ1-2	CASSSGTALLGYTF	TGTGCCAGCAGCTCCGGGACAGCCCTCCTTGGCTACACCTTC
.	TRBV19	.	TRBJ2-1	CASSISGANNEQFF	TGTGCCAGTAGTATATCCGGAGCGAACAATGAGCAGTTCTTC
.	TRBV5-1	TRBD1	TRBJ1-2	CASSPDRVGGYTF	TGCGCCAGCAGCCCGGACAGGGTAGGAGGCTACACCTTC
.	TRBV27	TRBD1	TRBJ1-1	CATRQGYSTEAFF	TGTGCCACCCGACAGGGTTATAGCACTGAAGCTTTCTTT
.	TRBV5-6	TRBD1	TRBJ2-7	CASSTDRGYEQYF	TGTGCCAGCAGCACGGACAGGGGCTACGAGCAGTACTTC
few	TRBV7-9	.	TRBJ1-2	CASSWSGIGYGYTF	TGTGCCAGCAGCTGGTCGGGGATAGGGTATGGCTACACCTTC
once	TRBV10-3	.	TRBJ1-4	CAGGGGGVEKLFF	TGTGCCGGTGGGGGGGGAGGAGTTGAAAAACTGTTTTTT
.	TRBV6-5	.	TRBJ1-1	CASSPLHMNTEAFF	TGTGCCAGCAGTCCCCTTCACATGAACACTGAAGCTTTCTTT
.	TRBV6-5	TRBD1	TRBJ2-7	CASSYVGTVDEQYF	TGTGCCAGCAGTTACGTGGGGACAGTAGACGAGCAGTACTTC
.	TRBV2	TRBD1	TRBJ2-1	CASRGQGAVSEQFF	TGTGCCAGCAGAGGACAGGGGGCAGTCAGTGAGCAGTTCTTC
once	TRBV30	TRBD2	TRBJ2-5	CAWSQSGGRYETQYF	TGTGCCTGGAGCCAAAGCGGGGGTCGGTATGAGACCCAGTACTTC
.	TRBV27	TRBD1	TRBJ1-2	CASVRQGSLDYTF	TGTGCCAGCGTAAGACAGGGATCTCTTGACTACACCTTC
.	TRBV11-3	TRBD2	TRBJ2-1	CASSPRTSGDRNEQFF	TGTGCCAGCAGCCCCCGGACTAGCGGGGATCGGAATGAGCAGTTCTTC
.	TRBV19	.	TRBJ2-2	CASTGGSNTGELFF	TGTGCCAGTACGGGGGGCTCGAACACCGGGGAGCTGTTTTTT
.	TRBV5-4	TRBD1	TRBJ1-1	CASSLGGTGNTEAFF	TGTGCCAGCAGCTTGGGCGGGACAGGGAACACTGAAGCTTTCTTT
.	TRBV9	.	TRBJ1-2	CASSVPTYGYTF	TGTGCCAGCAGTGTACCTACCTATGGCTACACCTTC
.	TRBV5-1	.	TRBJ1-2	CASSLGQPDSYTF	TGCGCCAGCAGCTTGGGACAGCCCGATAGCTACACCTTC